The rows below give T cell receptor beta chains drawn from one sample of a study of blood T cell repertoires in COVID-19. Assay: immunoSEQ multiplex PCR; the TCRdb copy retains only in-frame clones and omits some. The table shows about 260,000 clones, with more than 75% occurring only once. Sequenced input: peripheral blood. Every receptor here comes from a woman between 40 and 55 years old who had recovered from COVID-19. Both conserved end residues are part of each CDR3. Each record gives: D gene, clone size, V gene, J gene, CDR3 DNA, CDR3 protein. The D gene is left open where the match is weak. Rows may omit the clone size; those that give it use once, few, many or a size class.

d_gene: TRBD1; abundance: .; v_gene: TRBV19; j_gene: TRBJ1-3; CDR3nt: TGTGCCAGTAGTACCGGACAGGGGAGAACTGGAAACACCATATATTTT; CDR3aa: CASSTGQGRTGNTIYF
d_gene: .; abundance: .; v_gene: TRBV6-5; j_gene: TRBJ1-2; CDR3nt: TGTGCCAGCATTCTCGGACGCGAGGGTGGCTACACCTTC; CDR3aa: CASILGREGGYTF
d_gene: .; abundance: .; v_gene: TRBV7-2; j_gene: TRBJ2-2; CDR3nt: TGTGCCAGCAGCCCCCTAATCGTCCAGAACACCGGGGAGCTGTTTTTT; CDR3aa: CASSPLIVQNTGELFF
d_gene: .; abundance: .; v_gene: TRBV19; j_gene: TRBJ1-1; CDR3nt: TGTGCCAGTACCCGCCTTCTGAGGACTGAAGCTTTCTTT; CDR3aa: CASTRLLRTEAFF
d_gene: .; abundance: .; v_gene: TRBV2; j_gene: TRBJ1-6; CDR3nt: TGTGCCACCAGACAGAGCTCCTATAATTCACCCCTCCACTTT; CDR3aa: CATRQSSYNSPLHF
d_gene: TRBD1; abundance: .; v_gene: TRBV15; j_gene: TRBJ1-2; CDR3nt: TGTGCCACCAGCAGAGATCTGTGGGGACAGGGGGACTATGGCTACACCTTC; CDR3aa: CATSRDLWGQGDYGYTF
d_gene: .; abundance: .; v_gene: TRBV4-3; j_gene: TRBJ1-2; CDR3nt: TGCGCCAGCAGCCAGGAGCACCCTTATGGCTACACCTTC; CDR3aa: CASSQEHPYGYTF
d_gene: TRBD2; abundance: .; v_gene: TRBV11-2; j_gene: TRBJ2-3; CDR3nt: TGTGCCAGCAGCTTAGATCCAGCGGGGGGGACAGATACGCAGTATTTT; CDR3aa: CASSLDPAGGTDTQYF
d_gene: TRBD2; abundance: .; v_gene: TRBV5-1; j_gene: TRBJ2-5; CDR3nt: TGCGCCAGCAGCTTCCCTAGCGGGGGGGCTGAGACCCAGTACTTC; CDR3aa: CASSFPSGGAETQYF
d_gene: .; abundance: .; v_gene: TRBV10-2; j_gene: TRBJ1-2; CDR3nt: TGCGCCAGCGCGGGGTTCGGTGGCTACACCTTC; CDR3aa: CASAGFGGYTF
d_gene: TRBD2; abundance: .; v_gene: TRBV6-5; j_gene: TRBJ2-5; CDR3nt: TGTGCCAGCAGTCCACTAGCGGGGGGTACAGGGACCCAGTACTTC; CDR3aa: CASSPLAGGTGTQYF
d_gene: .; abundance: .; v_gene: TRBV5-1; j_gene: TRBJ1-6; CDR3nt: TGCGCCAGCAGCTTGGCCCCAGGGGCCCATAATTCACCCCTCCACTTT; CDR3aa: CASSLAPGAHNSPLHF
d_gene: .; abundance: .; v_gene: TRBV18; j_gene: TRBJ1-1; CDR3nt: TGTGCCAGCTCACCGAAGGACGGGAACGCTGAAGCTTTCTTT; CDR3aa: CASSPKDGNAEAFF
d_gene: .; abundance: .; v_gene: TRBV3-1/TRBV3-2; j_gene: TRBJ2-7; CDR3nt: TGTGCCAGCAGCCCCTCGGGGGTGGGGAGGCCCAACGAGCAGTACTTC; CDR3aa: CASSPSGVGRPNEQYF
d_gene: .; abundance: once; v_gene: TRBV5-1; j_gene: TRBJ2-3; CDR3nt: TGCGCCAGCAGCTTGGTAGGAGCGGAAGATACGCAGTATTTT; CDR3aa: CASSLVGAEDTQYF
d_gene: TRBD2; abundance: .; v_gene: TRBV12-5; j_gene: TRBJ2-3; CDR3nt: TGTGCTAGTGGTTTGGTACGCTCAGCGGGGGGTAACACAGATACGCAGTATTTT; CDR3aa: CASGLVRSAGGNTDTQYF
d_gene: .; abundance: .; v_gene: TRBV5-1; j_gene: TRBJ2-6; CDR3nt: TGCGCCAGCAGCGTTGACATGCCCTCTGGGGCCAACGTCCTGACTTTC; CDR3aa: CASSVDMPSGANVLTF
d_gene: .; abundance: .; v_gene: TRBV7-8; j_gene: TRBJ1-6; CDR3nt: TGTGCCAGCACCCCGGGAGGGTCCAATTCACCCCTCCACTTT; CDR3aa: CASTPGGSNSPLHF
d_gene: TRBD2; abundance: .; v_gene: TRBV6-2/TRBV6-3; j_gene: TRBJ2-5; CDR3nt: TGTGCCAGCAGTCGAGTTACTAGCGGCCGCGAGACCCAGTACTTC; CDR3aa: CASSRVTSGRETQYF
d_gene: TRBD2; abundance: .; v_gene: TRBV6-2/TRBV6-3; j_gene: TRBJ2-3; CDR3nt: TGTGCCAGCAGTTCGATAGCGGGACTAGCGGGGGCCCCAAGCACAGATACGCAGTATTTT; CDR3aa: CASSSIAGLAGAPSTDTQYF
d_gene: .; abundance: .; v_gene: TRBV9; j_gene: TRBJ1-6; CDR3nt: TGTGCCAGCAGCGCCACGGGACACGTGAATTCACCCCTCCACTTT; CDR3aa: CASSATGHVNSPLHF
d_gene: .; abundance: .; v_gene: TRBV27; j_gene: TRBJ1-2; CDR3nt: TGTGCCAGCCAAGCGGTTGCAGGGGAGTTTTCGGGCTACACCTTC; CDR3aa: CASQAVAGEFSGYTF
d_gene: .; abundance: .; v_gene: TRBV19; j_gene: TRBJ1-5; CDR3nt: TGTGCCAGTAGCCAGGGGAGCCCCAATCAGCCCCAGCATTTT; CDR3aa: CASSQGSPNQPQHF